Shown below are 25 T cell receptor beta chains from a single sample sequenced in a study of blood T cell repertoires in COVID-19. Only in-frame clones appear in the TCRdb table, and some are missing; sequencing was by immunoSEQ multiplex PCR. This repertoire shows about 55,000 clones, almost 90% found once; its top ten account for over 6.5%. Specimen: peripheral blood. The receptor set was obtained from a man aged 55 to 70 with active COVID-19.

This clone occurred once. This chain links TRBV7-2 with TRBJ1-5; D is unresolved. Looked up from germline, CDR1 is SGHTA and CDR2 is FQGNSA. The CDR3 is 15 residues long. Trimming stripped 2 bases from V and 2 bases from J, with 10 bases between. DNA for the CDR3: TGTGCCAGCAGCTTATTCGTGCAGGGCAATCAGCCCCAGCATTTT. It yields the protein CASSLFVQGNQPQHF.

The chain uses TRBV19 and TRBJ2-7; D may be TRBD1 (6 bases). CDR3 length equals 13 residues. Trimming took off 8 bases at V and 7 bases at J, with 18 bases between the two ends. CDR1 and CDR2 from the germline V gene are LNHDA and SQIVND (reference sequence). CDR3 sequence: CASGVRGQSEQYF. The CDR3 DNA is TGTGCCAGTGGGGTCAGGGGCCAAAGTGAGCAGTACTTC.

J is TRBJ1-5 and V is TRBV10-2; 7 nucleotides match TRBD1. This CDR3 has 16 residues. The V gene's germline CDR1 is WSHSY and CDR2 SAAADI. V was clipped by 0 bases and J by 9 bases; unmatched bases: 11. The CDR3 protein is CASSESGGDAGGPQHF. The DNA for the CDR3 is TGCGCCAGCAGTGAGTCAGGGGGCGATGCGGGAGGGCCCCAGCATTTT.

This chain connects TRBV6-6 to TRBJ2-7; a possible D gene is TRBD2 (6 bases). CDR1 and CDR2 (germline): MNHNY, SVGAGI (reference sequence). Trimming took off 2 bases at V and 4 bases at J, with 9 bases between the two ends. CDR3 length: 13 amino acids. The CDR3 DNA follows: TGTGCCAGCAGTTACGGCGGGACTTACGAGCAGTACTTC. This translates into CASSYGGTYEQYF.

The chain couples TRBV27 to TRBJ2-1; TRBD2 might be the D (5 bases). V dropped 4 bases and J dropped 2 bases, with 12 bases sitting between them. This CDR3 is built from 15 residues. CDR1 is MNHEY, CDR2 SMNVEV, per germline (reference sequence). CDR3 loop: CASSYIGSTYNEQFF. The CDR3 DNA sequence: TGTGCCAGCAGTTATATTGGGAGTACCTACAATGAGCAGTTCTTC.

The chain carries TRBV3-1 (or the pseudogene TRBV3-2) and TRBJ1-2, with a possible D match to TRBD1 (5 bases). The CDR3 is 15 residues long. Germline V gives CDR1 LGHDT, CDR2 YNNKEL (reference sequence). Trimming shortened V by 0 bases and J by 1 base, and 9 bases separated the two germline ends. CDR3 sequence: CASSQEFRVNYGYTF. The CDR3 DNA sequence: TGTGCCAGCAGCCAAGAATTCAGGGTTAACTATGGCTACACCTTC.

The V call is TRBV30, the J call TRBJ2-1; weak D call: TRBD2 (5 bases). This CDR3 is 13 amino acids long. Germline V CDR1 and CDR2: GTSNPN, SVGIG (reference sequence). V was pared by 4 bases and J by 1 base, with 8 bases between. CDR3 DNA sequence: TGTGCCTGGACACGGGGTTCCTACAATGAGCAGTTCTTC. Translation: CAWTRGSYNEQFF.

The V and J genes are TRBV4-1 and TRBJ2-7, with 11 bases aligning to TRBD1. The CDR3 has 17 residues. Looked up from germline, CDR1 is MGHRA and CDR2 is YSYEKL. V lost 1 base and J lost 0; bases outside the gene matches: 5. The CDR3 bases are TGCGCCAGCAGCCAAGCAGGACAGGGGGCTAACTCCTACGAGCAGTACTTC. This gives the protein CASSQAGQGANSYEQYF.

Notes on this clone: The sample has other DNA sequences that encode this CDR3 too. The chain joins TRBV5-1 to TRBJ2-5; no definite D call. The germline gives CDR1 SGHRS, CDR2 YFSETQ. V shed 4 bases and J shed 2 bases, with 3 bases lying between them. There are 11 residues in the CDR3. The CDR3 DNA is TGCGCCAGCAGCCTACAAGAGACCCAGTACTTC. This sequence encodes CASSLQETQYF. Full variable domain (outside the CDR3, taken from reference TRBV5-1 and TRBJ2-5): KAGVTQTPRYLIKTRGQQVTLSCSPISGHRSVSWYQQTPGQGLQFLFEYFSETQRNKGNFPGRFSGRQFSNSRSEMNVSTLELGDSALYLCASSLQETQYFGPGTRLLVL.

This clone was seen a handful of times. The chain has TRBV14 and TRBJ2-1; D unclear. The CDR3 loop spans 14 amino acids. Germline V gene sequence: CDR1 SGHDN, CDR2 FVKESK. V lost 0 bases and J 7 bases, leaving 10 bases between the germline ends. CDR3 DNA sequence: TGTGCCAGCAGCCAAGACCCTTTCCGGAATGAGCAGTTCTTC. Its protein is CASSQDPFRNEQFF.

This clone has only a few counts. The chain joins TRBV9 to TRBJ2-7; D gene ambiguous. This CDR3 is 13 amino acids long. The germline V gene encodes CDR1 SGDLS and CDR2 YYNGEE. V gave up 4 bases and J gave up 7 bases, with 15 bases separating them. The CDR3, as DNA: TGTGCCAGCAGCCCAAACTCGGGTGGGGAGCAGTACTTC. Amino acid sequence: CASSPNSGGEQYF.

A single count supports this clone. The chain couples TRBV6-4 to TRBJ2-1, with a tentative D call TRBD1 (7 bases). Per germline, CDR1 MRHNA and CDR2 SNTAGT. Trimming took 5 bases from V and 7 from J, leaving 15 bases between them. This CDR3 region has 14 residues. This CDR3 reads CASSLRQGGNEQFF. The DNA for the CDR3 is TGTGCCAGCAGTTTAAGACAGGGAGGAAATGAGCAGTTCTTC.

This chain links TRBV19 with TRBJ1-4; the match to TRBD1 covers 7 bases. This CDR3 comprises 14 residues. Germline V CDR1 and CDR2: LNHDA, SQIVND (reference sequence). Trimming at V came to 7 bases and at J to 7 bases, leaving 9 bases not matched to a gene. In DNA form, the CDR3 reads TGTGCCAGTACCGGGGGACAGAGGTTTGAAAAACTGTTTTTT. Translated: CASTGGQRFEKLFF.

DNA of the CDR3: TGTGCCAGCAGTTCCCGTGGTAGTACAGATACGCAGTATTTT. This sequence encodes CASSSRGSTDTQYF. V usage is TRBV28 and J usage is TRBJ2-3; D gene uncertain. The V end was cut by 4 bases, the J end by 3 bases, with 11 bases between. The CDR3 runs 14 residues. Germline V gene data show CDR1 as MDHEN and CDR2 as SYDVKM.

The chain is built from TRBV2 and TRBJ1-2, with D possibly being TRBD1 (6 bases). This CDR3 region has 14 residues. V lost 2 bases, J lost 9 bases, and 16 bases lay in between. Germline lookup yields CDR1 SNHLY and CDR2 FYNNEI. CDR3 in amino acids: CASSEQGRTLSYTF. In nucleotides, the CDR3 is TGTGCCAGCAGTGAACAGGGGCGAACCCTGAGCTACACCTTC.

This chain connects TRBV3-1 (or the pseudogene TRBV3-2) to TRBJ2-7; TRBD2 agrees at 10 bases. There are 16 residues in the CDR3. The ends lost 1 base at V and 2 bases at J; junction bases unmatched: 5. Germline CDR1 is LGHDT and CDR2 is YNNKEL (reference sequence). The CDR3 loop is CASSQARLAGAYEQYF. The CDR3 DNA sequence: TGTGCCAGCAGCCAAGCTAGGCTAGCGGGGGCCTACGAGCAGTACTTC.

This chain connects TRBV30 to TRBJ1-5, with D possibly matching TRBD1 (6 bases). V lost 2 bases to trimming and J lost 11 bases, with 19 bases between them. Germline V gives CDR1 GTSNPN, CDR2 SVGIG (reference sequence). The CDR3 contains 14 residues. CDR3 sequence (DNA): TGTGCCTGGAGTCTTGACAGGTCCTCCGGGGCCCAGCATTTT. Translated: CAWSLDRSSGAQHF.

The rearrangement links TRBV12-3 or TRBV12-4 to TRBJ2-7, with a weak D call TRBD1 (6 bases). Trimming removed 6 bases at V and 6 bases at J, with 15 bases between. The CDR3 is 13 amino acids. The CDR3 region has the DNA TGTGCCAGCAGCCTGGACAGTGGGTCCGAGCAGTACTTC. Translating it yields CASSLDSGSEQYF.

The chain couples TRBV5-6 to TRBJ2-1; tentatively, D is TRBD2 (6 bases). V dropped 3 bases and J dropped 3 bases, with 13 bases sitting between them. The germline V gene has CDR1 SGHDT and CDR2 YYEEEE. The CDR3 consists of 15 residues. The CDR3 here is CASSSGLGIYNEQFF. The DNA of the CDR3 is TGTGCCAGCAGCTCGGGACTCGGGATCTACAATGAGCAGTTCTTC.

The J gene is TRBJ1-5, the V gene TRBV27, with TRBD1 identical over 7 bases. The CDR3 runs to 15 residues. CDR1 and CDR2 (germline): MNHEY, SMNVEV (reference sequence). Trimming removed 5 bases from V and 1 base from J; junction bases left unmatched: 5. The CDR3 region has the DNA TGTGCCAGCAGTAGAGGGACAGCGAGCAATCAGCCCCAGCATTTT. Amino acids: CASSRGTASNQPQHF.

The genes are TRBV6-4 and TRBJ2-3; no clear D gene. The length of the CDR3 is 15 residues. Germline CDR1 and CDR2: MRHNA and SNTAGT. V was shortened by 4 bases and J by 2 bases, with 13 bases between the two germline ends. CDR3 DNA sequence: TGTGCCAGCAGTGTCAGACACGGTTTCACAGATACGCAGTATTTT. Its protein is CASSVRHGFTDTQYF.

The V call is TRBV7-9, the J call TRBJ1-2, with D perhaps matching TRBD1 (6 bases). The germline CDR1 and CDR2 sequences are SEHNR and FQNEAQ (reference sequence). The V gene lost 6 bases and the J gene lost 6 bases, with 26 bases spanning the gap. The CDR3 extends over 17 amino acids. DNA for the CDR3: TGTGCCAGCAGATTCAGCGGGGGGGACCAGGGGCGGAATGGCTACACCTTC. It specifies CASRFSGGDQGRNGYTF.

This clone was seen only a few times. The chain combines TRBV19 with TRBJ2-7, with D possibly matching TRBD2 (6 bases). Per germline, CDR1 LNHDA and CDR2 SQIVND (reference sequence). The CDR3 sequence is 15 residues long. With 2 bases removed from V and 2 bases from J, the gap between germline ends came to 13 bases. Here the CDR3 reads CASSIFGTGPYEQYF. The CDR3 DNA follows: TGTGCCAGTAGTATATTCGGGACTGGACCCTACGAGCAGTACTTC.

This clone was found a few times. The V and J genes are TRBV28 and TRBJ2-7; D unresolved. The CDR3 runs 12 residues. Between the trimmed V and J ends, which lost 6 bases and 3 bases, there was a span of 9 bases. Germline-derived CDR1 and CDR2 are MDHEN and SYDVKM. CDR3 amino acids: CASSYSNYEQYF. In DNA, the CDR3 is TGTGCCAGCAGCTACAGCAACTACGAGCAGTACTTC.

This CDR3 reads CASLSGAFSYNEQFF. The CDR3 nucleotides are TGTGCCAGCCTATCAGGGGCCTTCTCCTACAATGAGCAGTTCTTC. The chain combines TRBV27 with TRBJ2-1; weak D call: TRBD1 (6 bases). CDR1 MNHEY and CDR2 SMNVEV come from the germline V gene (reference sequence). The CDR3 contains 15 residues. Trimming stripped 8 bases from V and 0 bases from J, with 14 bases between.